The 5 T cell receptor beta chains reported below all come from one sample, sequenced in a study of T cell changes during pregnancy in multiple sclerosis (dated by TCRdb to 2018 to 2020). Library prep was done by the immunoSEQ multiplex PCR assay. Imported from immuneACCESS, the table was reduced by TCRdb to in-frame sequences with V and J called. These copies leave out some clones; in studies compared against another copy, an unresolved V gene accounts for under half, and the cause of the remainder is not known. The sample table records around 35,000 clones; around nine tenths of these occur just once. The ten largest make up 0.3% to 0.4% of the sample. The sample was CD4+ T cells from peripheral blood mononuclear cells, taken in the second trimester of pregnancy. Source of these receptors: a female donor with multiple sclerosis, enrolled in a pregnancy study.

The chain recombines TRBV10-2 with TRBJ2-4, with D possibly matching TRBD1 (7 bases). The germline V gene has CDR1 WSHSY and CDR2 SAAADI. The CDR3 runs 16 residues. Trimming took 5 bases from V and 0 from J, leaving 14 bases between them. The CDR3 DNA reads as TGCGCCAGCAGTAATACAGGGGACTTAGCCAAAAACATTCAGTACTTC. It yields the protein CASSNTGDLAKNIQYF.

The chain carries TRBV7-2 and TRBJ2-5, with TRBD2 as a possible D gene (6 bases). The V gene's germline CDR1 is SGHTA and CDR2 FQGNSA. The CDR3 consists of 15 residues. The V and J ends lost 5 bases and 5 bases respectively, with 18 bases between them. CDR3 amino acids: CASSPVGGGWETQYF. In DNA form, the CDR3 reads TGTGCCAGCAGCCCGGTGGGGGGAGGCTGGGAGACCCAGTACTTC.

The genes are TRBV7-2 and TRBJ1-2, with 7 bases aligning to TRBD1. V shed 3 bases and J 7 bases; nucleotides not matched to a gene: 5. CDR1 is SGHTA and CDR2 is FQGNSA in the germline V gene. The CDR3 totals 13 residues. The CDR3 protein is CASSFSDRVGYTF. As DNA, the CDR3 is TGTGCCAGCAGCTTCTCCGACAGGGTTGGCTACACCTTC.

The gene calls are TRBV19 and TRBJ1-2, with unresolved D. Germline lookup yields CDR1 LNHDA and CDR2 SQIVND (reference sequence). With 3 bases removed from V and 3 bases from J, the gap between germline ends came to 8 bases. CDR3 length: 13 residues. The CDR3 loop reads CASSIFVDYGYTF. The CDR3 coding sequence is TGTGCCAGTAGTATTTTCGTTGACTATGGCTACACCTTC.

This rearrangement joins TRBV5-1 to TRBJ2-7; 15 nucleotides align to TRBD2. With V trimmed by 3 bases and J by 2 bases, 0 bases remained unmatched. Germline CDR1 is SGHRS and CDR2 is YFSETQ. This CDR3 contains 15 residues. The CDR3 reads CASSWTSGGAYEQYF. CDR3 bases: TGCGCCAGCAGCTGGACTAGCGGGGGGGCCTACGAGCAGTACTTC.